A single sample is the source of the 14 T cell receptor beta chains below, sequenced in a study of T cell responses to AZD1222 COVID-19 vaccine. Repertoires were generated with immunoSEQ multiplex PCR, while TCRdb's copy carries only in-frame clones and drops some. The sample holds 90,000 to 100,000 clones, around 89% seen once. Sample: peripheral blood, taken on day 0 of AZD1222 vaccination. All receptors derive from an adult in good health.

The chain joins TRBV21-1 to TRBJ2-7; TRBD1, the table's D call, lacks a check against the DNA. TRBV21-1 is described as a pseudogene. CDR3 length: 15 amino acids. The CDR3 loop is CASSYRQKTTYEQYF. The DNA of the CDR3 is TGTGCCAGCAGCTATCGACAAAAAACGACCTACGAGCAGTACTTC.

V is TRBV18 and J is TRBJ1-5; a possible D gene is TRBD1 (6 bases). CDR1 is KGHSH, CDR2 LQKENI, per germline. V was cut by 1 base and J by 2 bases, with 15 bases left in between. This CDR3 comprises 17 residues. CDR3 amino acids: CASSPQQQGGGNQPQHF. CDR3 DNA: TGTGCCAGCTCACCACAGCAACAGGGAGGAGGCAATCAGCCCCAGCATTTT.

The table lists this clone with a count of one. This chain links TRBV7-9 with TRBJ2-2; D is undetermined. Per germline, CDR1 SEHNR and CDR2 FQNEAQ (reference sequence). The CDR3 contains 12 residues. Trimming cost V 5 bases and J 4 bases, with 5 bases left between them. The CDR3 spells CASSLSTGELFF. The DNA for the CDR3 is TGTGCCAGCAGCCTATCCACCGGGGAGCTGTTTTTT.

The genes are TRBV5-1 and TRBJ2-1, with D perhaps matching TRBD2 (5 bases). Germline assignment: CDR1 SGHRS and CDR2 YFSETQ. Between the trimmed V and J ends, which lost 4 bases and 9 bases, there was a span of 23 bases. This CDR3 is built from 16 residues. CDR3 region: CASSPSGGHTPGEQFF. The CDR3 DNA follows: TGCGCCAGCAGCCCGAGTGGCGGGCATACCCCTGGTGAGCAGTTCTTC.

J is TRBJ1-3 and V is TRBV11-3, with 9 bases aligning to TRBD1. With 5 bases clipped from V and 0 bases from J, the junction kept 5 bases outside the gene matches. This CDR3 contains 16 residues. Germline V gives CDR1 SGHNT, CDR2 YENEEA. The CDR3 sequence: CASSPRTGDSGNTIYF. The CDR3, as DNA: TGTGCCAGCAGCCCTCGGACAGGGGACTCTGGAAACACCATATATTTT. The full variable domain, with the rest looked up from reference TRBV11-3 and TRBJ1-3, is EAGVVQSPRYKIIEKKQPVAFWCNPISGHNTLYWYLQNLGQGPELLIRYENEEAVDDSQLPKDRFSAERLKGVDSTLKIQPAELGDSAVYLCASSPRTGDSGNTIYFGEGSWLTVV.

This chain uses TRBV11-2 with TRBJ1-1; 12 nucleotides align to TRBD1. The CDR3 has 17 residues. Germline CDR1 and CDR2: SGHAT and FQNNGV. Germline trimming cut 3 bases from V and 5 bases from J; bases unmatched to any gene: 10. The CDR3 coding sequence is TGTGCCAGCAGCTTCGGAACCGGGGACAGGGGGCTTACTGAAGCTTTCTTT. It translates to CASSFGTGDRGLTEAFF.

The chain links TRBV6-5 to TRBJ1-3; 7 nucleotides line up with TRBD1. V gave up 7 bases and J gave up 4 bases; unmatched junction bases: 4. The CDR3 spans 13 residues. In germline, CDR1 is MNHEY, CDR2 SVGAGI. CDR3 in amino acids: CASKAGGGNTIYF. The CDR3 coding sequence is TGTGCCAGCAAAGCAGGGGGGGGAAACACCATATATTTT.

This chain links TRBV9 with TRBJ1-2, with 7 bases identical to TRBD1. V lost 6 bases, J lost 2 bases, and 4 bases stayed unmatched. The CDR3 has 13 amino acids. Germline V gene sequence: CDR1 SGDLS, CDR2 YYNGEE. CDR3 loop: CASNRGGNYGYTF. The CDR3 DNA sequence: TGTGCCAGCAACCGAGGGGGCAACTATGGCTACACCTTC.

The chain combines TRBV28 with TRBJ2-2, with D possibly TRBD1 on 5 matching bases. With 3 bases removed from V and 5 bases from J, the gap between germline ends came to 10 bases. CDR1 and CDR2 from the germline V gene are MDHEN and SYDVKM. CDR3 size: 14 residues. The CDR3 DNA reads TGTGCCAGCAGTTTCAGTTCAGGGACCGGGGAGCTGTTTTTT. Amino acid sequence: CASSFSSGTGELFF.

This chain links TRBV11-2 with TRBJ2-1; D is undetermined. The V end was cut by 10 bases, the J end by 2 bases, with 15 bases between. There are 14 residues in the CDR3. Germline CDR1 is SGHAT and CDR2 is FQNNGV. CDR3 bases: TGTGCCACCCAAAAACTTGACGCCTACAATGAGCAGTTCTTC. Protein product: CATQKLDAYNEQFF.

The J gene is TRBJ2-3, the V gene TRBV2, with D uncertain. V lost 6 bases to trimming and J lost 3 bases, with 13 bases between them. The CDR3 totals 14 residues. Looked up from germline, CDR1 is SNHLY and CDR2 is FYNNEI. The CDR3 loop is CASSEALETDTQYF. The CDR3 DNA reads TGTGCCAGCAGCGAGGCCCTCGAAACAGATACGCAGTATTTT.

The chain employs TRBV5-1 and TRBJ2-1, with D hard to call. Germline CDR1 and CDR2: SGHRS and YFSETQ. V lost 0 bases and J 2 bases, leaving 9 bases between the germline ends. There are 15 residues in the CDR3. The CDR3 reads CASSLVPGPYNEQFF. The CDR3 DNA reads as TGCGCCAGCAGCTTGGTTCCAGGTCCCTACAATGAGCAGTTCTTC.

The chain is built from TRBV11-1 and TRBJ2-5, with D unresolved. The CDR3 contains 14 residues. CDR1 and CDR2 (germline): SGHAT, FQDESV (reference sequence). The V and J ends lost 5 bases and 2 bases respectively, with 12 bases between them. CDR3 DNA: TGTGCCAGCAGCCCCCTAACGGCACAAGAGACCCAGTACTTC. It encodes CASSPLTAQETQYF. The variable domain in full, with the rest retrieved from reference TRBV11-1 and TRBJ2-5, is EAEVAQSPRYKITEKSQAVAFWCDPISGHATLYWYRQILGQGPELLVQFQDESVVDDSQLPKDRFSAERLKGVDSTLKIQPAELGDSAMYLCASSPLTAQETQYFGPGTRLLVL.

This clone was counted only a few times. This chain joins TRBV29-1 and TRBJ2-7, with 7 bases matching TRBD1. CDR1 is SQVTM, CDR2 ANQGSEA, per germline. V lost 2 bases to trimming and J lost 3 bases; unmatched junction nucleotides: 7. The CDR3 totals 14 residues. CDR3 residues: CSVESRTGDYEQYF. CDR3 DNA: TGCAGCGTTGAATCGCGGACAGGAGACTACGAGCAGTACTTC.